These 25 T cell receptor beta chains share one sample of origin, sequenced in a study of blood T cell repertoires in COVID-19. Only in-frame clones appear in the TCRdb table, and some are missing; sequencing was by immunoSEQ multiplex PCR. Counted here are 140,000 to 150,000 clones, roughly 80% occurring once; the ten biggest clones make up over 8.5%. Sequenced material: peripheral blood. These receptors came from a man aged 45 to 65 with active or convalescent COVID-19.

V and J are TRBV11-3 and TRBJ2-7; tentative D call: TRBD2 (5 bases). Between the trimmed V and J ends, which lost 5 bases and 1 base, there was a span of 15 bases. Germline CDR1 and CDR2: SGHNT and YENEEA. CDR3 size: 15 residues. As DNA, the CDR3 is TGTGCCAGCAGCGAGAACGGGGAAACTTCCTACGAGCAGTACTTC. Translating gives CASSENGETSYEQYF. Full variable domain (remainder filled in from reference TRBV11-3 and TRBJ2-7): EAGVVQSPRYKIIEKKQPVAFWCNPISGHNTLYWYLQNLGQGPELLIRYENEEAVDDSQLPKDRFSAERLKGVDSTLKIQPAELGDSAVYLCASSENGETSYEQYFGPGTRLTVT.

About this clone: This specimen includes other DNA sequences encoding the same CDR3. J is TRBJ2-7 and V is TRBV2, with D uncertain. Trimming cost V 4 bases and J 3 bases, with 4 bases left between them. The CDR3 contains 11 residues. Germline CDR1 SNHLY, CDR2 FYNNEI. CDR3 sequence (DNA): TGTGCCAGCAGTGGAGGCTACGAGCAGTACTTC. Translation: CASSGGYEQYF.

This clone was observed a handful of times. The CDR3 protein is CASSEDRGGNEKLFF. The CDR3 nucleotides are TGTGCCAGCAGCGAAGACAGGGGCGGGAATGAAAAACTGTTTTTT. The genes are TRBV11-3 and TRBJ1-4; TRBD1 agrees at 8 bases. In germline, CDR1 is SGHNT, CDR2 YENEEA. V shed 5 bases, J shed 5 bases, and the junction held 7 bases outside the gene matches. This CDR3 region has 15 residues.

The gene calls are TRBV2 and TRBJ2-2; TRBD1 agrees at 8 bases. CDR3 length: 15 residues. J lost 2 bases, V lost 6 bases, and 5 bases had no gene match. The V gene's germline CDR1 is SNHLY and CDR2 FYNNEI. CDR3 sequence: CASSWTGSNTGELFF. The CDR3 DNA is TGTGCCAGCAGCTGGACAGGGAGTAACACCGGGGAGCTGTTTTTT.

This sequence joins TRBV5-1 and TRBJ1-1; TRBD1 is a possible D gene (6 bases). This CDR3 is 13 amino acids long. CDR1 is SGHRS and CDR2 is YFSETQ in the germline V gene. The ends were cut back, 3 bases at V and 4 bases at J, with 10 bases in the middle. CDR3 residues: CASSSRDTTEAFF. CDR3 bases: TGCGCCAGCAGCTCCCGGGACACCACTGAAGCTTTCTTT.

The chain joins TRBV3-1 (or the pseudogene TRBV3-2) to TRBJ2-7, with 13 positions matching TRBD2. The ends lost 2 bases at V and 6 bases at J; junction bases unmatched: 10. CDR1 LGHDT and CDR2 YNNKEL come from the germline V gene (reference sequence). This CDR3 is 17 amino acids long. This chain's CDR3 is CASSQYGLAGAYGEQYF. DNA of the CDR3: TGTGCCAGCAGCCAATACGGACTAGCGGGAGCGTATGGCGAGCAGTACTTC.

This chain links TRBV5-1 with TRBJ2-5; 7 bases agree with TRBD2. The junction had 11 bases not matched to a gene; V was cut back by 0 bases and J by 3 bases. Germline CDR1 reads SGHRS; CDR2 reads YFSETQ. This CDR3 contains 17 residues. The CDR3 is CASSLARASGNKETQYF. The CDR3 nucleotides are TGCGCCAGCAGCTTGGCCAGGGCTAGCGGAAACAAAGAGACCCAGTACTTC.

The chain employs TRBV27 and TRBJ1-6, with 9 positions matching TRBD1. There are 16 residues in the CDR3. V lost 5 bases to trimming and J lost 3 bases; unmatched junction nucleotides: 5. The V gene's germline CDR1 is MNHEY and CDR2 SMNVEV (reference sequence). CDR3 in amino acids: CASSRTGDGYNSPLHF. The CDR3 DNA reads as TGTGCCAGCAGTCGGACAGGGGATGGCTATAATTCACCCCTCCACTTT.

The V gene is TRBV24-1, the J gene TRBJ2-7, with TRBD2 as a possible D gene (7 bases). The CDR3 has 13 residues. Trimming stripped 4 bases from V and 7 bases from J, with 13 bases between. The V gene's germline CDR1 is KGHDR and CDR2 SFDVKD. In DNA form, the CDR3 reads TGTGCCACCAGTGAATTCGGGGGGCTGGAGCAGTACTTC. Its translation: CATSEFGGLEQYF.

This clone was seen a single time. V is TRBV5-1 and J is TRBJ2-2; D not certain. V lost 2 bases and J lost 3, with 8 bases in between. Germline V gene lookup returns CDR1 SGHRS and CDR2 YFSETQ. The CDR3 extends over 14 amino acids. The CDR3 nucleotides are TGCGCCAGCAGCTTTTACCCAGACACCGGGGAGCTGTTTTTT. Translated: CASSFYPDTGELFF.

In DNA, the CDR3 is TGTGCCCTAGTGGCTTACAATGAGCAGTTCTTC. Encoded protein: CALVAYNEQFF. The chain carries TRBV21-1 and TRBJ2-1; the D call of TRBD2 is as the table states it, not checked on the DNA. TRBV21-1 is reported as a pseudogene. This CDR3 has 11 amino acids.

The genes are TRBV7-9 and TRBJ2-1, with 7 bases aligning to TRBD1. V was clipped by 5 bases and J by 4 bases; unmatched bases: 14. CDR1 SEHNR and CDR2 FQNEAQ come from the germline V gene (reference sequence). The CDR3 consists of 17 residues. Here the CDR3 DNA reads TGTGCCAGCAGCCCCAGACAGGGTGTGCCAAAATACAATGAGCAGTTCTTC. The encoded protein is CASSPRQGVPKYNEQFF.

The chain recombines TRBV5-1 with TRBJ1-4; possibly TRBD1 for D (5 bases). The V and J ends lost 4 bases and 6 bases respectively, with 16 bases between them. The CDR3 runs to 15 residues. Per germline, CDR1 SGHRS and CDR2 YFSETQ. The CDR3 loop is CASSRRMGPDEKLFF. The CDR3 nucleotides read TGCGCCAGCAGCAGGAGAATGGGGCCGGATGAAAAACTGTTTTTT.

This chain uses TRBV5-1 with TRBJ2-5, with a tentative D call TRBD1 (5 bases). Between the trimmed V and J ends, which lost 3 bases and 5 bases, there was a span of 17 bases. Germline V gene data show CDR1 as SGHRS and CDR2 as YFSETQ. The CDR3 spans 15 residues. CDR3 bases: TGCGCCAGCAGCTATTCGGACAACTTTCGGGAGACCCAGTACTTC. Translating it yields CASSYSDNFRETQYF.

The chain's CDR3 is CASSRRGNTGELFF. The CDR3 DNA sequence: TGTGCCAGCAGCAGGAGGGGGAACACCGGGGAGCTGTTTTTT. The gene calls are TRBV11-2 and TRBJ2-2; weak D call: TRBD2 (6 bases). Trimming took 5 bases from V and 1 from J, leaving 8 bases between them. This CDR3 region has 14 residues. Per germline, CDR1 SGHAT and CDR2 FQNNGV.

The chain links TRBV7-3 to TRBJ2-5, with TRBD1 as a possible D gene (5 bases). The germline CDR1 and CDR2 sequences are SGHTA and FQGTGA. V shed 4 bases and J shed 2 bases, with 8 bases lying between them. CDR3 length: 13 amino acids. The CDR3 nucleotides read TGTGCCAGCAGCTCCGACAGTCAAGAGACCCAGTACTTC. Translation: CASSSDSQETQYF.

This clone was counted a few times. CDR3 region: CASSLAVSSGIYEQYF. The CDR3 DNA reads as TGTGCCAGCAGCTTGGCCGTTTCTAGCGGGATCTACGAGCAGTACTTC. The rearrangement joins TRBV5-5 to TRBJ2-7, with 9 bases that match TRBD2. The CDR3 is 16 amino acids. V shed 0 bases and J 3 bases; nucleotides not matched to a gene: 7. The V gene's germline CDR1 is SGHKS and CDR2 YYEKEE (reference sequence).

The chain is built from TRBV18 and TRBJ2-7; 8 nucleotides align to TRBD2. CDR3 length: 14 amino acids. The germline gives CDR1 KGHSH, CDR2 LQKENI. The junction had 7 bases not matched to a gene; V was cut back by 3 bases and J by 6 bases. CDR3: CASSPGTSSVEQYF. CDR3 nucleotides: TGTGCCAGCTCACCCGGGACTAGTTCCGTCGAGCAGTACTTC.

This clone was found once. V usage is TRBV30 and J usage is TRBJ2-5; 8 bases are shared with TRBD1. Germline V gene sequence: CDR1 GTSNPN, CDR2 SVGIG (reference sequence). CDR3 length equals 15 residues. Trimming cost V 4 bases and J 4 bases; bases outside gene matches: 11. CDR3 region: CAWTRQGIGGETQYF. In DNA, the CDR3 is TGTGCCTGGACAAGACAGGGGATTGGGGGAGAGACCCAGTACTTC.

The chain links TRBV11-2 to TRBJ2-4, with D unclear. CDR1 SGHAT and CDR2 FQNNGV come from the germline V gene. V was shortened by 5 bases and J by 10 bases, with 9 bases between the two germline ends. This CDR3 has 11 residues. CDR3 sequence: CASSINRIQYF. The DNA of the CDR3 is TGTGCCAGCAGCATAAACAGAATTCAGTACTTC.

This chain joins TRBV28 and TRBJ2-1; the match to TRBD2 covers 7 bases. The germline CDR1 and CDR2 sequences are MDHEN and SYDVKM. With V trimmed by 6 bases and J by 9 bases, 14 bases remained unmatched. CDR3 length: 15 residues. The CDR3: CASSRQLAGVREQFF. DNA of the CDR3: TGTGCCAGCAGCCGTCAGTTAGCGGGCGTTCGTGAGCAGTTCTTC.

This clone was counted a few times. The chain couples TRBV27 to TRBJ2-7, with D uncertain. The germline V gene has CDR1 MNHEY and CDR2 SMNVEV (reference sequence). The CDR3 consists of 14 residues. V was pared by 5 bases and J by 3 bases, with 14 bases between. CDR3 nucleotides: TGTGCCAGCAGTGAGCGAAATCCAATCTACGAGCAGTACTTC. This gives the protein CASSERNPIYEQYF.

This chain joins TRBV25-1 and TRBJ1-3; D is uncertain. Germline-derived CDR1 and CDR2 are MGHDK and SYGVNS. The CDR3 length is 14 residues. Trimming stripped 6 bases from V and 0 bases from J, with 9 bases between. The CDR3 bases are TGTGCCAGCAGGACCGGAGGCTCTGGAAACACCATATATTTT. Encoded protein: CASRTGGSGNTIYF.

J is TRBJ2-5 and V is TRBV3-1 (or the pseudogene TRBV3-2); 11 bases match TRBD2. Germline V gene data show CDR1 as LGHDT and CDR2 as YNNKEL (reference sequence). The CDR3 has 16 amino acids. The V segment lost 5 bases and the J segment 1 base; nucleotides outside the gene matches: 6. CDR3 region: CASSLGLAEVQETQYF. DNA of the CDR3: TGTGCCAGCAGCTTGGGACTAGCGGAAGTCCAAGAGACCCAGTACTTC.

V and J are TRBV6-5 and TRBJ1-3; 7 bases agree with TRBD1. Germline V gene data show CDR1 as MNHEY and CDR2 as SVGAGI. V was pared by 6 bases and J by 13 bases, with 12 bases of the junction left unmatched. The CDR3 consists of 13 residues. Here the CDR3 DNA reads TGTGCCAGCAGCCCCACCGGGACAGAGGCGATATATTTT. Protein: CASSPTGTEAIYF.